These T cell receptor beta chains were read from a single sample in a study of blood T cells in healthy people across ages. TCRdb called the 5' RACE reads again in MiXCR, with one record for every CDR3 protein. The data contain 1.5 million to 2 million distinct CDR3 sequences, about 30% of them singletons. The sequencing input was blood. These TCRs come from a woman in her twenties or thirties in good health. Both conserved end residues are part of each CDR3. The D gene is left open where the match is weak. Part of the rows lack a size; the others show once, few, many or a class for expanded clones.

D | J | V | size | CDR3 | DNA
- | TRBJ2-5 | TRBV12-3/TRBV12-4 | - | CASSLGRRGEAQYF | TGTGCCAGCAGTTTAGGCAGGCGAGGAGAGGCCCAGTACTTC
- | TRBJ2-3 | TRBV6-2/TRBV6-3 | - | CAGSYAAEPSTDTQYF | TGTGCCGGCAGTTACGCAGCGGAACCTAGCACAGATACGCAGTATTTT
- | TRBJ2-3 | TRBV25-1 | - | CASSEMQFPSTDTQYF | TGTGCCAGCAGTGAGATGCAGTTCCCCAGCACAGATACGCAGTATTTT
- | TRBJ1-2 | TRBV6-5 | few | CASAEAGIYGYTF | TGTGCCAGCGCCGAGGCAGGCATCTATGGCTACACCTTC
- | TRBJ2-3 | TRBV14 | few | CASSQALADTQYF | TGTGCCAGCAGCCAAGCCCTAGCAGATACGCAGTATTTT
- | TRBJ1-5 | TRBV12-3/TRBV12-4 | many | CASSLEVRQPQHF | TGTGCCAGCAGTTTGGAGGTGCGGCAGCCCCAGCATTTT
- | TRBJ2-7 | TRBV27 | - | CASSSAGPGVHEQYF | TGTGCCAGCAGTTCGGCGGGACCAGGGGTACACGAGCAGTACTTC
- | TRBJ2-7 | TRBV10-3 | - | CAISDQNRDEQYF | TGTGCCATCAGTGACCAAAACAGGGACGAGCAGTACTTC
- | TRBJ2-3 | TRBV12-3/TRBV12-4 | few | CASSSPITDTQYF | TGTGCCAGCAGTTCCCCGATCACAGATACGCAGTATTTT
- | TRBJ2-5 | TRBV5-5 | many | CASSLGLAAPGDQYF | TGTGCCAGCAGCTTGGGTCTAGCCGCTCCAGGGGACCAGTACTTC
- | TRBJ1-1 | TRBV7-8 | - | CASSLESARNTEAFF | TGTGCCAGCAGCTTAGAATCGGCTCGGAACACTGAAGCTTTCTTT
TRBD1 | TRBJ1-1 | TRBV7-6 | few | CASSLTTGPNTEAFF | TGTGCCAGCAGCTTGACGACAGGGCCGAACACTGAAGCTTTCTTT
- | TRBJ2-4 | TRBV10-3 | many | CAIGEGVKNIQYF | TGTGCCATCGGTGAGGGGGTCAAAAACATTCAGTACTTC
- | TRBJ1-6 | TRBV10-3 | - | CAISEVGDGDSPLHF | TGTGCCATCAGTGAAGTTGGGGACGGAGATTCACCCCTCCACTTT
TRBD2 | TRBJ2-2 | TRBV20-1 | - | CSASQLAGGPYTGELFF | TGCAGTGCTAGTCAACTAGCGGGAGGGCCTTACACCGGGGAGCTGTTTTTT
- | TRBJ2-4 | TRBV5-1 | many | CASSPNPEVEQYF | TGCGCCAGCAGCCCAAATCCCGAGGTGGAGCAGTACTTC
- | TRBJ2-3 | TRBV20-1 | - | CSAREGHRPSTDTQYF | TGCAGTGCTAGAGAGGGGCACCGTCCTTCGACAGATACGCAGTATTTT
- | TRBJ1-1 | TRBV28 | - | CASSLGGLLAFF | TGTGCCAGCAGTTTGGGGGGTCTGCTCGCTTTCTTT
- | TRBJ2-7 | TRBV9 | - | CASSVEDNSYEQYF | TGTGCCAGCAGCGTAGAGGACAACTCCTACGAGCAGTACTTC
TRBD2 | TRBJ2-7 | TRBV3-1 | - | CVSSPTSGGTPHEQYF | TGTGTCAGCAGCCCGACTAGCGGGGGGACCCCCCACGAGCAGTACTTC
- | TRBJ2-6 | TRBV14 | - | CASSQGLTGPLSGANVLTF | TGTGCCAGCAGCCAAGGACTTACGGGCCCCCTCTCTGGGGCCAACGTCCTGACTTTC
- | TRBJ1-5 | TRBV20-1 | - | CSASKGIDQPQHF | TGCAGTGCCAGTAAAGGGATAGATCAGCCCCAGCATTTT
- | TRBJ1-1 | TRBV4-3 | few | CASSQESVRNTEAFF | TGCGCCAGCAGCCAAGAATCGGTAAGGAACACTGAAGCTTTCTTT
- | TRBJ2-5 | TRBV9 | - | CASSPSPRGETQYF | TGTGCCAGCAGCCCGAGCCCGAGAGGGGAGACCCAGTACTTC
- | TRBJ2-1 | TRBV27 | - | CASREAGSSYNEQFF | TGTGCCAGCAGGGAGGCGGGGAGCTCCTACAATGAGCAGTTCTTC
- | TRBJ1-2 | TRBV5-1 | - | CASSLEEAGTSYTF | TGCGCCAGCAGCTTGGAAGAAGCAGGGACGAGCTACACCTTC
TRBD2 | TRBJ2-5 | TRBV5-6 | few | CASSLRAGAVETQYF | TGTGCCAGCAGCTTGAGGGCGGGAGCAGTAGAGACCCAGTACTTC
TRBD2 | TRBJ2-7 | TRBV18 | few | CASSPAGEPYEQYF | TGTGCCAGCTCACCAGCGGGGGAGCCCTACGAGCAGTACTTC
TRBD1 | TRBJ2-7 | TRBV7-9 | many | CASSRTGFHEQYF | TGTGCCAGCAGCCGGACAGGTTTCCACGAGCAGTACTTC
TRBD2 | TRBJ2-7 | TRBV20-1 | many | CSARSPGLAGGYEQYF | TGCAGTGCTAGATCCCCGGGACTAGCGGGAGGGTACGAGCAGTACTTC
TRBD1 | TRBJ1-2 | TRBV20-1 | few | CSAIEGARGYTF | TGCAGTGCTATTGAGGGGGCGAGGGGCTACACCTTC
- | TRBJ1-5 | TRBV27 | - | CASSSRRGNQPQHF | TGTGCCAGCAGTTCCCGGAGGGGGAATCAGCCCCAGCATTTT
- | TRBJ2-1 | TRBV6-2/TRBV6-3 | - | CASNRGSGRGAYNEQFF | TGTGCCAGCAATCGAGGGTCCGGGCGGGGCGCCTACAATGAGCAGTTCTTC
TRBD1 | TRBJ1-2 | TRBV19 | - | CASYGPGTGDGYTF | TGTGCCAGCTATGGGCCCGGGACAGGGGATGGCTACACCTTC
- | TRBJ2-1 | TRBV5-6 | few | CASSLQGVRDEQFF | TGTGCCAGCAGCTTACAGGGAGTTCGTGATGAGCAGTTCTTC
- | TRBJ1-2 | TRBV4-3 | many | CASSQDLGAYGYTF | TGCGCCAGCAGCCAAGATCTGGGGGCTTATGGCTACACCTTC
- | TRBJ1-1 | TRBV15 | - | CATSGGQGSRFMNTEAFF | TGTGCCACCAGCGGGGGCCAGGGGTCGCGATTCATGAACACTGAAGCTTTCTTT
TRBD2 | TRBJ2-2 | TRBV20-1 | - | CSARDYTSGGNTGELFF | TGCAGTGCTAGGGACTATACTAGCGGGGGTAACACCGGGGAGCTGTTTTTT
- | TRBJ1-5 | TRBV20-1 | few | CSASDSYNQPQHF | TGCAGTGCTTCGGACAGTTACAATCAGCCCCAGCATTTT
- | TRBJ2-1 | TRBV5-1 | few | CASSPGSTYNEQFF | TGCGCCAGCAGCCCAGGGTCTACCTACAATGAGCAGTTCTTC
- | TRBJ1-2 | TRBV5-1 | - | CASSLDDISYGYTF | TGCGCCAGCAGCTTGGATGACATTTCCTATGGCTACACCTTC
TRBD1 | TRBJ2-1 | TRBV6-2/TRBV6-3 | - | CASGPGTGVKIGEQFF | TGTGCCAGCGGTCCCGGGACAGGGGTAAAGATTGGTGAGCAGTTCTTC
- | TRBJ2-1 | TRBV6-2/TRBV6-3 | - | CVSSQLVFQFF | TGTGTCAGCAGCCAACTAGTATTCCAGTTCTTC
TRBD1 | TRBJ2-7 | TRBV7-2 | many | CASSLDRGPSYEQYF | TGTGCCAGCAGTCTTGACAGGGGGCCCTCCTACGAGCAGTACTTC
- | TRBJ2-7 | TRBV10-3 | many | CAISEERVSEQYF | TGTGCCATCAGTGAAGAAAGGGTCTCCGAGCAGTACTTC
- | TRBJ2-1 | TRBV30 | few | CACNEQFF | TGTGCCTGCAATGAGCAGTTCTTC
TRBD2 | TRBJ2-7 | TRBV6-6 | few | CASSYRGRFNEQYF | TGTGCCAGCAGTTACCGCGGGAGGTTCAACGAGCAGTACTTC
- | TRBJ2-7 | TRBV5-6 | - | CASSLMGHSYSYEQYF | TGTGCCAGCAGCTTGATGGGACACTCCTACTCCTACGAGCAGTACTTC
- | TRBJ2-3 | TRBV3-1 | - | CASSQGWASADTQYF | TGTGCCAGCAGCCAAGGATGGGCTAGCGCAGATACGCAGTATTTT
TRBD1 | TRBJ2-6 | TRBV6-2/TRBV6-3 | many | CASSYSDRAGANVLTF | TGTGCCAGCAGTTACTCAGACAGGGCTGGGGCCAACGTCCTGACTTTC
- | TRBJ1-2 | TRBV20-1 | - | CSASDQISPGYTF | TGCAGTGCTAGTGATCAAATCTCCCCTGGCTACACCTTC
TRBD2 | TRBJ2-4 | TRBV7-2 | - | CASSLAGTSGIDEQYF | TGTGCCAGCAGCTTAGCTGGGACTAGCGGGATAGATGAGCAGTACTTC
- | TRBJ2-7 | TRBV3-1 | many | CASSLGRLYEQYF | TGTGCCAGCAGCTTGGGTCGCCTCTACGAGCAGTACTTC
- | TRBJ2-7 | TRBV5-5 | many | CASSLSGNEQYF | TGTGCCAGCAGCTTGAGCGGTAACGAGCAGTACTTC
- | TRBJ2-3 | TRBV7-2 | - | CASSPQGLGTDTQYF | TGTGCCAGCAGCCCACAGGGATTAGGCACAGATACGCAGTATTTT